Below, 18 T cell receptor beta chains from the same sample are listed, as sequenced in a study of blood T cells in healthy people across ages (dated by TCRdb to 2013 to 2016). Libraries were made using 5' RACE. Sequencing used an Illumina HiSeq 2500. A second PCR of roughly 6 to 12 cycles was performed with a sample-barcoded 5' primer and a J-beta primer mix. TCRdb handled the public reads itself, with Q25 trimming in fastp and clone calling in MiXCR, and kept productive beta chains. For every CDR3 protein sequence, its rows merge into one entry that carries the most common genes and DNA. This sample holds hundreds of thousands of distinct CDR3 sequences; around 48% were observed only once. The ten largest clones add up to under 35% of the sample. The specimen was blood. The receptors derive from a woman aged 60-70 years in good health.

The CDR3 loop reads CASSHRQGADTQYF. As DNA, the CDR3 is TGCGCCAGCAGCCATAGACAGGGGGCAGATACGCAGTATTTT. This chain joins TRBV4-3 and TRBJ2-3, with 9 bases aligning to TRBD1. Germline V gene lookup returns CDR1 LGHNA and CDR2 YSLEER. V lost 3 bases to trimming and J lost 4 bases; unmatched junction nucleotides: 2. CDR3 size: 14 residues.

This clonotype was seen a few times. The chain uses TRBV12-3 or TRBV12-4 and TRBJ1-2; D unclear. The CDR3 contains 13 residues. The V end was cut by 5 bases, the J end by 3 bases, with 10 bases between. DNA of the CDR3: TGTGCCAGCAGTACCGGAAGGGACTATGGCTACACCTTC. Protein sequence: CASSTGRDYGYTF.

This clonotype has a handful of counts. The J gene is TRBJ2-3, the V gene TRBV12-3 or TRBV12-4; D remains ambiguous. Trimming removed 3 bases from V and 4 bases from J, with 8 bases in between. The CDR3 covers 13 residues. The CDR3 DNA is TGTGCCAGCAGTTTTAATGGGCCAGATACGCAGTATTTT. This gives the protein CASSFNGPDTQYF.

The chain combines TRBV20-1 with TRBJ2-1; 15 positions match TRBD2. The germline CDR1 and CDR2 sequences are DFQATT and SNEGSKA (reference sequence). Unmatched junction bases numbered 24, after V lost 6 bases and J lost 6 bases. The CDR3 length is 21 residues. The CDR3 nucleotides are TGCAGTGCCTCACATTGGACTAGCGGGGGGGGGAAACACTTTCTATCCAATGAGCAGTTCTTC. Amino acid sequence: CSASHWTSGGGKHFLSNEQFF.

This clonotype was detected ten times or more. The rearrangement joins TRBV29-1 to TRBJ2-5; 8 bases align to TRBD1. This CDR3 region has 13 residues. The germline CDR1 and CDR2 sequences are SQVTM and ANQGSEA. Germline trimming cut 6 bases from V and 4 bases from J; bases unmatched to any gene: 7. CDR3 in DNA: TGCAGCGTGGTGACAGGGGCACCAGAGACCCAGTACTTC. Translation gives CSVVTGAPETQYF.

V is TRBV5-1 and J is TRBJ1-1; D remains ambiguous. Germline-derived CDR1 and CDR2 are SGHRS and YFSETQ. The V end was cut by 4 bases, the J end by 7 bases, with 14 bases between. The CDR3 covers 13 residues. The CDR3 DNA reads as TGCGCCAGCAGCGTGGCCGGATACCTTGAAGCTTTCTTT. It codes for CASSVAGYLEAFF.

A note on this clonotype: At one boundary the junction diverges from the germline segment, which might be a read error. The chain couples TRBV6-5 to TRBJ1-2; D not certain. Germline V lookup: CDR1 MNHEY, CDR2 SVGAGI. The CDR3 is made up of 16 amino acids. The CDR3 spells CASSYSTTHRAGGYTF. The CDR3 bases are TGTGCTAGCAGTTACTCGACGACTCATAGGGCTGGTGGCTACACCTTC.

This clonotype was counted only a few times. The chain uses TRBV7-2 and TRBJ1-6; no firm D call. The CDR3 contains 15 residues. Between the trimmed V and J ends, which lost 2 bases and 4 bases, there was a span of 9 bases. Germline CDR1 reads SGHTA; CDR2 reads FQGNSA. This CDR3 reads CASSLNNIYNSPLHF. The CDR3 nucleotides are TGTGCCAGCAGCTTAAACAACATATATAATTCACCCCTCCACTTT.

The CDR3, as DNA: TGTGCCAGCAGCTTAAGGGTCTCAGCCGGGACTAGGGCTCGCGAGCAGTACTTC. Its protein is CASSLRVSAGTRAREQYF. The rearrangement links TRBV7-2 to TRBJ2-5; 8 bases fit TRBD2. The DNA matches TRBJ2-7 better at its end, which makes the J call doubtful. Looked up from germline, CDR1 is SGHTA and CDR2 is FQGNSA. This CDR3 has 18 residues.

This sequence joins TRBV3-1 and TRBJ2-3; weak D call: TRBD1 (6 bases). Germline CDR1 LGHDT, CDR2 YNNKEL (reference sequence). The CDR3 covers 15 residues. V was pared by 5 bases and J by 1 base, with 13 bases between. The CDR3 DNA sequence: TGTGCCAGCAGCTTTAGGACAGCGGGCACAGATACGCAGTATTTT. Translation gives CASSFRTAGTDTQYF.

The chain uses TRBV2 and TRBJ1-1, with TRBD1 identical over 7 bases. The CDR3 runs to 15 residues. V shed 2 bases, J shed 2 bases, and the junction held 5 bases outside the gene matches. The germline V gene has CDR1 SNHLY and CDR2 FYNNEI. The CDR3 DNA follows: TGTGCCAGCAGTGAACTTAGGGGGCGAAACACTGAAGCTTTCTTT. Residues: CASSELRGRNTEAFF.

J is TRBJ2-7 and V is TRBV28; 7 bases agree with TRBD2. Trimming removed 5 bases from V and 2 bases from J; junction bases left unmatched: 3. The germline gives CDR1 MDHEN, CDR2 SYDVKM. The CDR3 covers 13 residues. CDR3 nucleotides: TGTGCCAGCAGTGCGGGAGCACCCTACGAGCAGTACTTC. Its protein product is CASSAGAPYEQYF.

This clonotype was detected many times. The V gene is TRBV7-9, the J gene TRBJ2-3; TRBD2 matches at 10 bases. The CDR3 runs to 18 residues. Looked up from germline, CDR1 is SEHNR and CDR2 is FQNEAQ (reference sequence). The J segment lost 0 bases and the V segment lost 5 bases, leaving 11 bases of the junction unmatched. The CDR3 protein is CASSPAGGLAHSTDTQYF. The DNA for the CDR3 is TGTGCCAGCAGCCCCGCCGGGGGACTAGCGCATAGCACAGATACGCAGTATTTT.

CDR3 in DNA: TGTGCCAGCGGAAGACTAGCGGGATTAAGGGAGACCCAGTACTTC. This gives the protein CASGRLAGLRETQYF. The chain has TRBV6-1 and TRBJ2-5; 11 nucleotides agree with TRBD2. Trimming cost V 8 bases and J 5 bases; bases outside gene matches: 10. Germline CDR1 and CDR2: MNHNS and SASEGT. The CDR3 sequence is 15 residues long.

In this sample, this clonotype turned up a few times. This chain links TRBV4-3 with TRBJ1-2, with TRBD1 identical over 8 bases. Losses at the gene ends were 0 bases for V and 4 bases for J; bases not matched to a gene: 13. The CDR3 covers 18 residues. Germline V CDR1 and CDR2: LGHNA, YSLEER. CDR3 sequence: CASSQELYGTGTLYGYTF. The CDR3 DNA reads TGCGCCAGCAGCCAAGAACTGTATGGGACAGGAACTCTCTATGGCTACACCTTC.

This clonotype was seen at least ten times. The gene calls are TRBV7-9 and TRBJ1-2; D not resolved. Germline assignment: CDR1 SEHNR and CDR2 FQNEAQ (reference sequence). The V and J ends lost 5 bases and 7 bases respectively, with 17 bases between them. The CDR3 runs 14 residues. The CDR3 bases are TGTGCCAGCAGCCCAGAGTTGTCTCGGGGTGGCTACACCTTC. This encodes CASSPELSRGGYTF.

The V call is TRBV7-9, the J call TRBJ1-2; TRBD1 agrees at 7 bases. Losses at the gene ends were 4 bases for V and 1 base for J; bases not matched to a gene: 3. Germline CDR1 is SEHNR and CDR2 is FQNEAQ (reference sequence). The CDR3 sequence is 14 residues long. The DNA of the CDR3 is TGTGCCAGCAGCTCCCGGGACAGTAACTATGGCTACACCTTC. Residues: CASSSRDSNYGYTF.

This chain joins TRBV30 and TRBJ2-2; 11 bases are shared with TRBD1. CDR1 and CDR2 (germline): GTSNPN, SVGIG (reference sequence). CDR3 size: 18 residues. The ends lost 3 bases at V and 5 bases at J; junction bases unmatched: 14. The CDR3 is CAWSRRTGGRLKTGELFF. CDR3 DNA: TGTGCCTGGAGCCGGCGGACAGGGGGCCGTCTCAAGACCGGGGAGCTGTTTTTT.